The 22 T cell receptor beta chains below come from one sample, sequenced in a study of beta chain features in type 1 diabetes (dated by TCRdb to 2017 to 2018). Here is what the overall study found, with its caveats: Type 1 diabetes patients showed a moderate but significant shortening of TCRB CDR3 length in all four CD4+ subsets.

Libraries were constructed by the immunoSEQ multiplex PCR assay. The entire isolated RNA was reverse transcribed using the High Capacity cDNA Reverse Transcription Kit, and thus expressed TCRB transcripts were sequenced. In TCRdb, the immuneACCESS table is reduced to in-frame sequences with V and J assigned. These tables do not hold every clone; where another copy was compared, an unresolved V gene accounts for under half, and the others remain unexplained. In all, the sample holds about 25,000 clones, and around 68% of those were seen once. The top ten clones comprise about 1.1% of the sample. No antigen has been assigned to these receptors. Sequencing was performed on stem cell memory CD4+ T cells from blood. The label giving this sample's cell subset or site can be read as: stem cell-like memory CD4+ T cells. The source of these receptors is a middle-aged woman with type 1 diabetes.

CDR3 region: CASSSWRAGGPSGELFF. The CDR3 DNA reads as TGCGCCAGCAGCTCCTGGAGGGCGGGAGGGCCATCCGGGGAGCTGTTTTTT. The V call is TRBV5-1, the J call TRBJ2-2, with TRBD2 matching over 9 bases. The CDR3 contains 17 residues. Germline CDR1 is SGHRS and CDR2 is YFSETQ. The V and J ends lost 3 bases and 6 bases, in that order; junction bases with no gene match: 12.

The chain combines TRBV2 with TRBJ1-1, with a possible D match to TRBD1 (6 bases). The germline V gene has CDR1 SNHLY and CDR2 FYNNEI. The CDR3 is 15 residues long. V was trimmed by 6 bases and J by 0 bases, leaving 14 bases between them. CDR3 region: CASRGEGGLNTEAFF. As DNA, the CDR3 is TGTGCCAGCAGAGGGGAGGGGGGCCTGAACACTGAAGCTTTCTTT.

A single count supports this clone. V and J are TRBV7-2 and TRBJ1-2, with 8 bases that match TRBD1. This CDR3 comprises 16 residues. Germline V gives CDR1 SGHTA, CDR2 FQGNSA. The V and J ends lost 1 base and 5 bases, in that order; junction bases with no gene match: 9. The CDR3 spells CASSLGRGQALYGYTF. The CDR3 DNA reads as TGTGCCAGCAGCTTAGGCAGGGGACAGGCACTATATGGCTACACCTTC.

This chain links TRBV28 with TRBJ2-7; D possibly corresponds to TRBD1 (5 bases). Germline V gene sequence: CDR1 MDHEN, CDR2 SYDVKM. V shed 1 base and J shed 0 bases, with 13 bases lying between them. The CDR3 extends over 16 amino acids. In DNA, the CDR3 is TGTGCCAGCAGTTTATCTTGGGGCCCTAGCTCCTACGAGCAGTACTTC. Translated, it gives CASSLSWGPSSYEQYF.

Only one count was recorded for this clone. V is TRBV7-9 and J is TRBJ2-7; 9 bases match TRBD1. The V segment lost 5 bases and the J segment 2 bases; nucleotides outside the gene matches: 4. Germline CDR1 reads SEHNR; CDR2 reads FQNEAQ (reference sequence). The CDR3 runs 14 residues. The DNA of the CDR3 is TGTGCCAGCAGCCCGGACAGGGGAGCCTACGAGCAGTACTTC. Its translation is CASSPDRGAYEQYF. Complete variable domain (other parts from reference TRBV7-9 and TRBJ2-7): DTGVSQNPRHKITKRGQNVTFRCDPISEHNRLYWYRQTLGQGPEFLTYFQNEAQLEKSRLLSDRFSAERPKGSFSTLEIQRTEQGDSAMYLCASSPDRGAYEQYFGPGTRLTVT.

This clone was observed a handful of times. The chain uses TRBV6-1 and TRBJ2-1; D is possibly TRBD1 (6 bases). Germline values: CDR1 MNHNS, CDR2 SASEGT. The V end was cut by 3 bases, the J end by 2 bases, with 11 bases between. The CDR3 has 15 residues. The CDR3 sequence is CASSESGQTYNEQFF. For the CDR3, the DNA is TGTGCCAGCAGTGAGTCTGGACAGACCTACAATGAGCAGTTCTTC.

For this clone: The sample has other DNA sequences that encode this CDR3 too. This chain uses TRBV6-5 with TRBJ2-7; D might be TRBD1 (6 bases). This CDR3 region has 15 residues. Germline assignment: CDR1 MNHEY and CDR2 SVGAGI. Trimming stripped 6 bases from V and 4 bases from J, with 19 bases between. The CDR3: CASRYGQGTAYEQYF. The CDR3 region has the DNA TGTGCCAGCAGGTACGGGCAGGGGACGGCATACGAGCAGTACTTC.

This chain joins TRBV6-6 and TRBJ2-7; 8 positions agree with TRBD1. V shed 5 bases and J 6 bases; nucleotides not matched to a gene: 0. The CDR3 consists of 11 residues. Germline V gene data show CDR1 as MNHNY and CDR2 as SVGAGI (reference sequence). The CDR3 sequence is CASSTGGEQYF. In DNA, the CDR3 is TGTGCCAGCAGTACAGGGGGCGAGCAGTACTTC.

The J gene is TRBJ1-3, the V gene TRBV5-6; D is uncertain. With 1 base removed from V and 2 bases from J, the gap between germline ends came to 13 bases. CDR1 and CDR2 (germline): SGHDT, YYEEEE. The CDR3 spans 16 residues. The CDR3 protein is CASSLYGFSPGNTIYF. The CDR3 nucleotides are TGTGCCAGCAGCTTGTACGGGTTTAGTCCTGGAAACACCATATATTTT.

The chain carries TRBV11-2 and TRBJ1-4; unclear D gene. The CDR3 runs 16 residues. The germline V gene has CDR1 SGHAT and CDR2 FQNNGV. V lost 2 bases to trimming and J lost 12 bases, with 22 bases between them. CDR3 nucleotides: TGTGCCAGCAGCTTAAACACCGGTATCCAGGTCGAAGAACTGTTTTTT. Its translation is CASSLNTGIQVEELFF.

This chain joins TRBV2 and TRBJ1-2; tentative D call: TRBD1 (6 bases). V was shortened by 6 bases and J by 7 bases, with 15 bases between the two germline ends. Germline CDR1 reads SNHLY; CDR2 reads FYNNEI. This CDR3 contains 13 residues. CDR3 amino acids: CASSVSGVGGYTF. For the CDR3, the DNA is TGTGCCAGCAGCGTCTCAGGGGTGGGTGGCTACACCTTC.

The CDR3 sequence is CASSWSGIGNYGYTF. In DNA, the CDR3 is TGTGCCAGCAGCTGGTCGGGGATCGGGAACTATGGCTACACCTTC. The chain combines TRBV5-6 with TRBJ1-2; D gene unclear. Looked up from germline, CDR1 is SGHDT and CDR2 is YYEEEE. The CDR3 runs to 15 residues. V gave up 3 bases and J gave up 2 bases, with 14 bases separating them.

A few counts support this clone. The chain joins TRBV7-3 to TRBJ2-7, with 8 bases lining up with TRBD1. Germline CDR1 is SGHTA and CDR2 is FQGTGA. This CDR3 spans 15 amino acids. Losses at the gene ends were 3 bases for V and 0 bases for J; bases not matched to a gene: 4. The CDR3 here is CASSLDRDGSYEQYF. The CDR3 DNA follows: TGTGCCAGCAGCTTGGACAGGGATGGCTCCTACGAGCAGTACTTC.

V and J are TRBV4-3 and TRBJ1-2; a possible D gene is TRBD1 (5 bases). CDR1 and CDR2 from the germline V gene are LGHNA and YSLEER. The length of the CDR3 is 14 residues. V was cut by 3 bases and J by 6 bases, with 14 bases left in between. The CDR3 here is CASSHGPPGNGYTF. Written as DNA, the CDR3 is TGCGCCAGCAGCCACGGTCCCCCAGGGAATGGCTACACCTTC.

The chain uses TRBV28 and TRBJ2-4, with 9 bases aligning to TRBD1. Germline V lookup: CDR1 MDHEN, CDR2 SYDVKM. The junction had 9 bases not matched to a gene; V was cut back by 6 bases and J by 3 bases. This CDR3 contains 16 residues. The CDR3 spells CASRGGTGLGKNIQYF. The CDR3 DNA reads TGTGCCAGCAGGGGCGGGACAGGGTTGGGCAAAAACATTCAGTACTTC.

Written as DNA, the CDR3 is TGTGCCAGCAGCCAAAGGGCCAGCGGGAGTGACATTCAGTACTTC. Its translation is CASSQRASGSDIQYF. The chain is built from TRBV7-2 and TRBJ2-4, with TRBD2 matching 8 bases. This CDR3 has 15 amino acids. After removal of 5 bases from V and 8 bases from J, the junction contained 11 bases not matched to a gene. Germline-derived CDR1 and CDR2 are SGHTA and FQGNSA.

The rearrangement links TRBV7-2 to TRBJ1-6, with 9 bases matching TRBD1. Germline loops: CDR1 SGHTA, CDR2 FQGNSA. The ends lost 5 bases at V and 6 bases at J; junction bases unmatched: 11. The CDR3 length is 17 residues. CDR3 in DNA: TGTGCCAGCAGCCTACTGCCCACAGGGGGCCTTAATTCACCCCTCCACTTT. This codes for CASSLLPTGGLNSPLHF.

The rearrangement joins TRBV7-9 to TRBJ2-5; perhaps TRBD1 as D (5 bases). Germline lookup yields CDR1 SEHNR and CDR2 FQNEAQ (reference sequence). The CDR3 extends over 16 amino acids. V lost 2 bases and J 0 bases, leaving 13 bases between the germline ends. The CDR3 DNA is TGTGCCAGCAGCTTAAAGACAGATTGGTACCAAGAGACCCAGTACTTC. Its translation: CASSLKTDWYQETQYF.

This chain connects TRBV4-2 to TRBJ2-7; TRBD1 might be the D (5 bases). The CDR3 loop spans 17 amino acids. Deletions cut 0 bases from V and 0 bases from J, with 15 bases between. CDR1 is LGHNA and CDR2 is YNFKEQ in the germline V gene. In nucleotides, the CDR3 is TGTGCCAGCAGCCAAGACCCAAAAGGGGCTTTCTCCTACGAGCAGTACTTC. Translating it yields CASSQDPKGAFSYEQYF.

The chain has TRBV7-9 and TRBJ1-2, with 9 positions matching TRBD1. The CDR3 extends over 15 amino acids. The trim removed 0 bases at V and 7 bases at J, leaving 6 bases unmatched. CDR1 and CDR2 (germline): SEHNR, FQNEAQ (reference sequence). The CDR3: CASSLAGWDRAGYTF. CDR3 nucleotides: TGTGCCAGCAGCTTAGCGGGGTGGGACAGGGCTGGCTACACCTTC.

This clone was seen a handful of times. The rearrangement links TRBV7-2 to TRBJ2-3, with a possible D match to TRBD1 (6 bases). The germline gives CDR1 SGHTA, CDR2 FQGNSA. The CDR3 has 13 residues. Trimming took 3 bases from V and 4 from J, leaving 8 bases between them. In nucleotides, the CDR3 is TGTGCCAGCAGCTTTTACAGGGCAGATACGCAGTATTTT. This encodes CASSFYRADTQYF.

Regarding this clone: One end of the junction fails to match germline, which may point to a read error. This sequence joins TRBV19 and TRBJ1-1; D may be TRBD1 (6 bases). The germline gives CDR1 LNHDA, CDR2 SQIVND (reference sequence). The CDR3 has 14 residues. CDR3 bases: TGTGCCAGTAGTATGGACAGTTTGAAGACTGAAGCTTTCTTT. It translates to CASSMDSLKTEAFF.